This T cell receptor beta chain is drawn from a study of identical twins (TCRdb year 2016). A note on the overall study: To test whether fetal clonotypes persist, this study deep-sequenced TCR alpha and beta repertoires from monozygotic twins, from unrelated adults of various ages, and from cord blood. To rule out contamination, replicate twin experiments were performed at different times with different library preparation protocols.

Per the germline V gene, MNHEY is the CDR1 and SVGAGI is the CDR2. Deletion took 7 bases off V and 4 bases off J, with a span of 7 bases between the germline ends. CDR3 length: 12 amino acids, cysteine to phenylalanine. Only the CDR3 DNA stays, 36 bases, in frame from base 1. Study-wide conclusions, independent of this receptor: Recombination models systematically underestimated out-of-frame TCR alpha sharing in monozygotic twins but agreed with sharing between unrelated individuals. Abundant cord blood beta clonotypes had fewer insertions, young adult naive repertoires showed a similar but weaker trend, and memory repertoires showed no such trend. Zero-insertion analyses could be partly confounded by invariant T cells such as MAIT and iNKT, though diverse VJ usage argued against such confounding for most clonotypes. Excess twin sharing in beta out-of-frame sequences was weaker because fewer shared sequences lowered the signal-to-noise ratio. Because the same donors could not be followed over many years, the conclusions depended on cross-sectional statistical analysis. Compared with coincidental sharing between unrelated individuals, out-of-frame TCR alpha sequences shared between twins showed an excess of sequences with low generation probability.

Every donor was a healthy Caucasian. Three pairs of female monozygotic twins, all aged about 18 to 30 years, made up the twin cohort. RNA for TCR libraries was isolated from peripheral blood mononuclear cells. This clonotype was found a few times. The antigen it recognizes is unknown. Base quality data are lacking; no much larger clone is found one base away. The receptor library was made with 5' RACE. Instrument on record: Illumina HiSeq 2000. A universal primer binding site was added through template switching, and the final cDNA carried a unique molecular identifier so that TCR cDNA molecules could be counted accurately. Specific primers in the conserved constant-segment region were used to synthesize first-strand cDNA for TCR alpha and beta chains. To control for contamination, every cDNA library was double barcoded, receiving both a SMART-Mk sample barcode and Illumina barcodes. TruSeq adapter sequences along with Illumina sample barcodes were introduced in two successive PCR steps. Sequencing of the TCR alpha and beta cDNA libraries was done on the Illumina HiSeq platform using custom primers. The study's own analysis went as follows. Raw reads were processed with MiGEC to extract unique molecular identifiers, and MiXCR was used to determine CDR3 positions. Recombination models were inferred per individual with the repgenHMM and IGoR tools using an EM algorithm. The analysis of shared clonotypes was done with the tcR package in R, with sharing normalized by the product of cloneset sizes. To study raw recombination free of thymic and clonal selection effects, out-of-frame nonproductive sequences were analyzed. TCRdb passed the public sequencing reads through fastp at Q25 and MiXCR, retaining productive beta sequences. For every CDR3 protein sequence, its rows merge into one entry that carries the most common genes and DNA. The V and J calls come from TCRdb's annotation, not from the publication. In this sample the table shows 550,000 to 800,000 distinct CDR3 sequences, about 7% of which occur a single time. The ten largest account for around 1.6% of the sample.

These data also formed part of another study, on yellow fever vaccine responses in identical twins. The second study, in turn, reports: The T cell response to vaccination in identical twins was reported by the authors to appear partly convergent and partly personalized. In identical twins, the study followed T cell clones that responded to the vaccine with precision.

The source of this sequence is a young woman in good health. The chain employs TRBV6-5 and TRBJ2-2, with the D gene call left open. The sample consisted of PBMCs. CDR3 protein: CASTGFTGELFF. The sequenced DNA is TGTGCCAGCACCGGTTTCACCGGGGAGCTGTTTTTT.